The 30 T cell receptor beta chains listed next were all sequenced from one sample in a study of neurological immune-mediated disorders. TCRdb processed the 5' RACE reads anew with MiXCR; each CDR3 protein has one entry. The table has some 76,000 distinct CDR3 sequences, 3.2% seen once; the top ten hold more than 4.5%. The sequencing input was PBMCs. The receptors derive from a woman in her forties or fifties with multiple sclerosis.

Many counts were recorded for this clonotype. This chain uses TRBV5-6 with TRBJ2-3; D is undetermined. Germline V gives CDR1 SGHDT, CDR2 YYEEEE. The CDR3 consists of 14 residues. The germline V and J ends were trimmed by 0 bases and 4 bases, with 9 bases remaining between them. As DNA, the CDR3 is TGTGCCAGCAGCTTGGCGGGTTTTTCAGATACGCAGTATTTT. The encoded protein is CASSLAGFSDTQYF.

This clonotype occurred many times. The chain couples TRBV5-6 to TRBJ2-2; 7 bases line up with TRBD1. The junction had 10 bases not matched to a gene; V was cut back by 4 bases and J by 4 bases. This CDR3 is 16 amino acids long. Germline V gives CDR1 SGHDT, CDR2 YYEEEE. This CDR3 is CASSVRWTGGTGELFF. The DNA of the CDR3 is TGTGCCAGCAGCGTCCGATGGACAGGAGGCACCGGGGAGCTGTTTTTT.

This chain joins TRBV15 and TRBJ2-2, with 7 bases matching TRBD2. The V gene end was trimmed by 4 bases and the J gene end by 9 bases; junction bases not matched to a gene: 8. The CDR3 has 14 amino acids. CDR1 and CDR2 (germline): LNHNV, YYDKDF (reference sequence). The CDR3 DNA is TGTGCCACCAGCACCCGGACTAGTGAAAGGGAGCTGTTTTTT. It codes for CATSTRTSERELFF. Using reference TRBV15 and TRBJ2-2 for the parts outside the CDR3, the full variable domain is DAMVIQNPRYQVTQFGKPVTLSCSQTLNHNVMYWYQQKSSQAPKLLFHYYDKDFNNEADTPDNFQSRRPNTSFCFLDIRSPGLGDTAMYLCATSTRTSERELFFGEGSRLTVL.

This clonotype has at least ten counts. The rearrangement uses TRBV18 and TRBJ2-7; D assignment may be TRBD1 or TRBD2 (5 bases each). V dropped 1 base and J dropped 4 bases, with 14 bases sitting between them. Germline CDR1 is KGHSH and CDR2 is LQKENI. CDR3 size: 15 residues. CDR3 amino acids: CASSPLQGDPYEQYV. In nucleotides, the CDR3 is TGTGCCAGCTCACCACTCCAAGGGGACCCTTACGAGCAGTACGTC.

This clonotype was recorded at least ten times. The chain employs TRBV3-1 and TRBJ1-6; 7 positions agree with TRBD1. Germline V CDR1 and CDR2: LGHDT, YNNKEL (reference sequence). V lost 4 bases to trimming and J lost 9 bases; unmatched junction nucleotides: 15. The length of the CDR3 is 17 residues. The CDR3: CASSPNWGQSGGSPLHF. The CDR3 DNA follows: TGTGCCAGCAGCCCGAACTGGGGACAGTCGGGGGGTTCACCCCTCCACTTT.

This clonotype was seen repeatedly, ten times or more. The chain is built from TRBV5-1 and TRBJ2-1; 7 bases agree with TRBD2. The germline CDR1 and CDR2 sequences are SGHRS and YFSETQ. This CDR3 comprises 17 residues. J gave up 0 bases and V 0 bases, and 6 bases lay outside the gene matches. The CDR3 loop reads CASSLEVGGSSYNEQFF. As DNA, the CDR3 is TGCGCCAGCAGCTTGGAAGTAGGCGGGAGCTCCTACAATGAGCAGTTCTTC.

Many counts were recorded for this clonotype. This chain joins TRBV5-6 and TRBJ2-2; D unclear. V was pared by 7 bases and J by 2 bases, with 18 bases between. The CDR3 loop spans 16 amino acids. The germline CDR1 and CDR2 sequences are SGHDT and YYEEEE. CDR3 in amino acids: CASAQLQYGNTGELFF. The CDR3 DNA reads TGTGCCAGCGCCCAGCTTCAGTACGGAAACACCGGGGAGCTGTTTTTT.

This clonotype was seen only a few times. This chain joins TRBV11-2 and TRBJ1-2, with unresolved D. The V end lost 4 bases, the J end lost 4 bases, and 7 bases lay between the germline ends. This CDR3 spans 12 amino acids. From germline, CDR1 is SGHAT and CDR2 FQNNGV. In DNA form, the CDR3 reads TGTGCCAGCAGCTCTTATCCCTATGGCTACACCTTC. Its translation is CASSSYPYGYTF. The variable domain in full, completed from reference TRBV11-2 and TRBJ1-2, reads EAGVAQSPRYKIIEKRQSVAFWCNPISGHATLYWYQQILGQGPKLLIQFQNNGVVDDSQLPKDRFSAERLKGVDSTLKIQPAKLEDSAVYLCASSSYPYGYTFGSGTRLTVV.

This clonotype was seen repeatedly, ten times or more. The chain has TRBV9 and TRBJ2-7; D may be TRBD2 (7 bases). V was shortened by 0 bases and J by 3 bases, with 13 bases between the two germline ends. The CDR3 is made up of 15 amino acids. The V gene's germline CDR1 is SGDLS and CDR2 YYNGEE. The CDR3 is CASSVGGLAVYEQYF. CDR3 in DNA: TGTGCCAGCAGCGTAGGGGGGCTAGCGGTCTACGAGCAGTACTTC.

This clonotype was seen a handful of times. The gene calls are TRBV6-5 and TRBJ1-1; TRBD1 is a possible D gene (5 bases). V lost 2 bases, J lost 3 bases, and 7 bases lay in between. This CDR3 region has 13 residues. CDR1 is MNHEY, CDR2 SVGAGI, per germline. CDR3 DNA: TGTGCCAGCAGTTACCCGGGACACACTGAAGCTTTCTTT. Protein product: CASSYPGHTEAFF.

Ten or more counts support this clonotype. The V and J genes are TRBV20-1 and TRBJ1-1, with D perhaps TRBD1 (6 bases). Trimming left V 6 bases short and J 4 bases short, with 15 bases between. The CDR3 runs 13 residues. Germline V gene sequence: CDR1 DFQATT, CDR2 SNEGSKA (reference sequence). In DNA, the CDR3 is TGCAGTGCCTCAACGAGGGGGGGCACTGAAGCTTTCTTT. It encodes CSASTRGGTEAFF.

This clonotype was observed at least ten times. The V and J genes are TRBV6-2 or TRBV6-3 and TRBJ1-5; tentative D call: TRBD1 (6 bases). The V gene's germline CDR1 is MNHEY and CDR2 SVGEGT. This CDR3 is built from 16 residues. Trimming shortened V by 5 bases and J by 4 bases, and 18 bases separated the two germline ends. This CDR3 is CASSLLPQGGNQPQHF. Written as DNA, the CDR3 is TGTGCCAGCAGTCTCCTGCCACAGGGTGGGAATCAGCCCCAGCATTTT.

This clonotype was observed many times. This chain uses TRBV20-1 with TRBJ2-5; D possibly corresponds to TRBD1 (6 bases). Germline loops: CDR1 DFQATT, CDR2 SNEGSKA (reference sequence). The CDR3 runs to 16 residues. Trimming pared 0 bases from V and 1 base from J, leaving 15 bases between. The CDR3 sequence is CSARDRVTGPQETQYF. The CDR3 DNA reads as TGCAGTGCTAGAGATCGGGTGACAGGACCCCAAGAGACCCAGTACTTC.

Of note for this clonotype: This may stem from a read error, because a much larger clone lies one nucleotide away. CDR3: CSALLGKTIYF. For the CDR3, the DNA is TGCAGCGCGTTGTTGGGAAAAACCATATATTTT. The rearrangement uses TRBV29-1 and TRBJ1-3; D gene unclear. The CDR3 spans 11 residues. Germline V gene data show CDR1 as SQVTM and CDR2 as ANQGSEA.

This clonotype has at least ten counts. The chain joins TRBV20-1 to TRBJ2-3; tentative D call: TRBD1 (6 bases). V was shortened by 5 bases and J by 3 bases, with 15 bases between the two germline ends. This CDR3 is 14 amino acids long. Per the germline V gene, CDR1 is DFQATT and CDR2 is SNEGSKA (reference sequence). CDR3 DNA sequence: TGCAGTGCTGGACAGTTAGTATCTACAGATACGCAGTATTTT. This codes for CSAGQLVSTDTQYF.

This clonotype has ten or more counts. The chain recombines TRBV7-6 with TRBJ2-2; 8 nucleotides line up with TRBD2. This CDR3 is 17 amino acids long. V lost 2 bases, J lost 4 bases, and 9 bases stayed unmatched. Germline V CDR1 and CDR2: SGHVS, FNYEAQ. This CDR3 reads CASSLRGGLASTGELFF. The CDR3 nucleotides are TGTGCCAGCAGCTTACGGGGGGGACTTGCCTCCACCGGGGAGCTGTTTTTT.

This clonotype was counted at least ten times. This CDR3 reads CASSLAGASGELFF. CDR3 nucleotide sequence: TGTGCCAGCAGTTTGGCAGGGGCGAGCGGGGAGCTGTTTTTT. The chain recombines TRBV6-6 with TRBJ2-2; tentatively, D is TRBD1 (6 bases). The CDR3 totals 14 residues. Germline loops: CDR1 MNHNY, CDR2 SVGAGI (reference sequence). V lost 4 bases, J lost 7 bases, and 13 bases lay in between.

This clonotype was observed many times. V and J are TRBV5-1 and TRBJ2-1, with no clear D. The CDR3 has 11 residues. Germline values: CDR1 SGHRS, CDR2 YFSETQ. The V end lost 7 bases, the J end lost 4 bases, and 6 bases lay between the germline ends. CDR3 sequence (DNA): TGCGCCAGCGGTGAATACAATGAGCAGTTCTTC. It translates to CASGEYNEQFF.

By share, this clonotype ranks as medium-sized. The chain links TRBV3-1 to TRBJ2-5, with TRBD1 as a possible D gene (5 bases). CDR3 length: 20 residues. Trimming removed 2 bases from V and 2 bases from J, with 27 bases in between. Germline-derived CDR1 and CDR2 are LGHDT and YNNKEL (reference sequence). CDR3 region: CASSQYRIGRVRVAQETQYF. Here the CDR3 DNA reads TGTGCCAGCAGCCAATACAGGATTGGCCGCGTTCGGGTGGCACAAGAGACCCAGTACTTC.

This clonotype was observed at least ten times. This chain joins TRBV2 and TRBJ2-7; D may match TRBD1 or TRBD2 (5 bases each). Germline values: CDR1 SNHLY, CDR2 FYNNEI. The CDR3 consists of 15 residues. Trimming pared 7 bases from V and 2 bases from J, leaving 18 bases between. The CDR3 DNA reads TGTGCCAGCAACTTATATCCGGGACCCACCTACGAGCAGTACTTC. Translated: CASNLYPGPTYEQYF.

This clonotype was detected ten times or more. This chain uses TRBV20-1 with TRBJ1-5, with D tentatively TRBD1 (5 bases). Trimming took off 4 bases at V and 6 bases at J, with 13 bases between the two ends. The CDR3 has 13 amino acids. Germline CDR1 reads DFQATT; CDR2 reads SNEGSKA (reference sequence). CDR3 sequence: CSATYPGSQPQHF. CDR3 in DNA: TGCAGTGCTACTTACCCAGGGAGTCAGCCCCAGCATTTT.

This clonotype was recorded many times. This chain links TRBV20-1 with TRBJ2-5, with D maybe TRBD1 (5 bases). CDR1 and CDR2 (germline): DFQATT, SNEGSKA (reference sequence). The V end was cut by 7 bases, the J end by 5 bases, with 8 bases between. This CDR3 has 10 amino acids. CDR3 residues: CSVGVETQYF. The CDR3 bases are TGCAGTGTAGGGGTTGAGACCCAGTACTTC.

This clonotype was recorded many times. The CDR3 spells CASSLATGMGVMNTEAFF. The CDR3 nucleotides are TGTGCCAGCAGCTTAGCGACAGGGATGGGGGTAATGAACACTGAAGCTTTCTTT. The rearrangement uses TRBV7-9 and TRBJ1-1, with 7 bases matching TRBD1. From germline, CDR1 is SEHNR and CDR2 FQNEAQ (reference sequence). This CDR3 is 18 amino acids long. V trimming: 0 bases; J trimming: 0 bases; junction bases outside the gene matches: 10.

This clonotype was observed many times. The gene calls are TRBV5-1 and TRBJ1-3, with unresolved D. The ends were cut back, 2 bases at V and 2 bases at J, with 14 bases in the middle. Per the germline V gene, CDR1 is SGHRS and CDR2 is YFSETQ. The CDR3 totals 16 residues. In DNA, the CDR3 is TGCGCCAGCAGCTTTGATTCCGTAAGGACTGGAAACACCATATATTTT. This sequence encodes CASSFDSVRTGNTIYF.

The sample holds many counts of this clonotype. The rearrangement links TRBV20-1 to TRBJ1-5; 8 bases fit TRBD1. The CDR3 totals 17 residues. Trimming removed 5 bases from V and 2 bases from J; junction bases left unmatched: 14. From germline, CDR1 is DFQATT and CDR2 SNEGSKA (reference sequence). The CDR3 region is CSAGPPGQGRGNQPQHF. As DNA, the CDR3 is TGCAGTGCTGGCCCCCCCGGACAGGGCAGAGGCAATCAGCCCCAGCATTTT.

This clonotype was found many times. The chain uses TRBV20-1 and TRBJ2-1; possible D gene TRBD2, 6 bases. The CDR3 extends over 15 amino acids. Trimming pared 5 bases from V and 0 bases from J, leaving 14 bases between. Germline CDR1 reads DFQATT; CDR2 reads SNEGSKA (reference sequence). CDR3 region: CSASLAVSSYNEQFF. Written as DNA, the CDR3 is TGCAGTGCTTCTTTAGCGGTCAGCTCCTACAATGAGCAGTTCTTC.

This clonotype was recorded at least ten times. The CDR3 protein is CSASETGIKETQYF. For the CDR3, the DNA is TGCAGTGCTAGCGAAACAGGGATCAAAGAGACCCAGTACTTC. The chain joins TRBV20-1 to TRBJ2-5; maybe TRBD1 (6 bases). The CDR3 is made up of 14 amino acids. V was pared by 3 bases and J by 3 bases, with 14 bases between. The germline V gene encodes CDR1 DFQATT and CDR2 SNEGSKA (reference sequence).

Ten or more counts support this clonotype. The V call is TRBV20-1, the J call TRBJ2-3, with D perhaps matching TRBD2 (7 bases). V was cut by 5 bases and J by 4 bases, with 19 bases left in between. The CDR3 runs to 15 residues. Germline V lookup: CDR1 DFQATT, CDR2 SNEGSKA (reference sequence). The CDR3 reads CSACGHPGGPDTQYF. CDR3 nucleotide sequence: TGCAGTGCTTGCGGACATCCGGGGGGCCCAGATACGCAGTATTTT.

This clonotype was counted ten times or more. The chain links TRBV5-1 to TRBJ2-2; the D gene could be TRBD1 or TRBD2 (5 bases each). Deletions cut 5 bases from V and 0 bases from J, with 11 bases between. Germline-derived CDR1 and CDR2 are SGHRS and YFSETQ. CDR3 length: 15 amino acids. CDR3 in amino acids: CASRTGDANTGELFF. CDR3 DNA: TGCGCCAGCAGGACCGGGGACGCGAACACCGGGGAGCTGTTTTTT.

The sample holds many counts of this clonotype. V usage is TRBV20-1 and J usage is TRBJ2-7, with D possibly being TRBD1 (6 bases). Trimming removed 6 bases from V and 2 bases from J, with 20 bases in between. The length of the CDR3 is 15 residues. Germline assignment: CDR1 DFQATT and CDR2 SNEGSKA (reference sequence). The CDR3 nucleotides read TGCAGTGCCAAAGACCCGGGACACCCGACCTACGAGCAGTACTTC. It yields the protein CSAKDPGHPTYEQYF.